This T cell receptor beta chain appears in the sequencing data of a study of metastatic and nonmetastatic thyroid tumors. Ten or more counts support this clone. V was clipped by 0 bases and J by 6 bases, with 11 bases between them. The V gene's germline CDR1 is LNHDA and CDR2 SQIVND (reference sequence). CDR3 length: 14 amino acids. Treatment of any kind had been given to no patient before thyroid surgery. TCRdb re-called the PCR reads via MiXCR. The sample consists of 25,000 to 30,000 clones, roughly 17% of them appearing once. This receptor was identified in a male donor with papillary thyroid cancer or a benign thyroid nodule (not recorded which). Some clones in this sample may be carry-over from other donors' samples. The sequenced material came from blood. This chain connects TRBV19 to TRBJ1-1; maybe TRBD1 (5 bases). CDR3 residues: CASSIDYGAPEAFF. CDR3 DNA: TGTGCCAGTAGTATAGATTATGGGGCGCCTGAAGCTTTCTTT.